Here is one T cell receptor (beta chain) with its context. This clonotype was observed many times. The antigen it recognizes is unknown. No clone much larger than this one lies a single base away; base qualities are absent. This sample is drawn from a study of CD8+CD57+ T cells in acquired aplastic anemia (dated by TCRdb to 2016 to 2019). General notes on the study: DNA extracted from sorted CD4+ and CD8+ cells had a mean of about 3.3 ug, with a range of about 0.19 to 27.4 ug. A CD8+CD57+ expansion meant a frequency higher than the mean frequency seen in healthy subjects. General study outcomes and caveats: Around 28 CD8+ CDR3 sequences were found to be shared between patients and controls, but these sequences appeared to be highly expressed in patients and within the immunodominant clones of the patients. CD8+ Simpson's diversity did not differ significantly between patients and healthy controls (P=0.060).

Including cysteine and phenylalanine, the CDR3 has 12 amino acids. Only the CDR3 DNA stays, 36 bases, in frame from base 1. V and J are truncated by 6 bases and 2 bases respectively, leaving an intervening sequence of 8 bases. Genomic DNA was used as template for profiling of TCR beta VDJ combinations and CDR3 sequences. TCR repertoire sequencing was run on an Illumina HiSeq 2000. Under the source paper's analysis protocol: TRBV/TRBJ rearrangement plots, CDR3 size and DJ length profiles, and Simpson's diversity index were used to evaluate the repertoires. Whichever DNA sequence was most abundant in the deep sequencing data was defined as the immunodominant clone. CDR3 amino acid sequences were screened for sharing across subjects and were compared with published repertoires and the VDJdb database. TCRdb took the public reads, trimmed them with fastp at Q25, ran MiXCR for clone calling and kept in-frame beta chains. Entries that share a CDR3 protein sequence are merged under the most common genes and DNA. Clone size and V and J calls follow TCRdb, not the original study. The sample table records under 500,000 distinct CDR3 sequences; more than 25% of these occur just once. 0.75% to 0.95% of the sample comes from the top ten.

Expansion of CD8+CD57+ cells had been shown by flow cytometry in the patients chosen for sequencing. Every patient had severe acquired aplastic anemia, diagnosed using the International Study of Aplastic Anemia and Agranulocytosis and Camitta criteria. No therapy had been received by the patients at the time of blood sampling. TCR repertoires of sorted CD4+ and CD8+ blood T cells from severe aplastic anemia patients and healthy subjects were deep-sequenced in the study. In the USA, patient enrollment took place under clinicaltrials.gov protocols 00001620, 01623167, 00001397, 00071045, 00081523 and 00961064. Ficoll-Paque density gradient centrifugation was used to isolate peripheral blood mononuclear cells. CD4+ and CD8+ T cells were sorted by FACS or magnetic beads before DNA extraction.

The chain links TRBV12-3 or TRBV12-4 with TRBJ2-7; the D gene assignment is ambiguous. The clonotype was recovered from a human donor with aplastic anemia. The sequenced material came from sorted CD4+, CD8+, or CD8+CD57+ T cells (not recorded which) from PBMCs. The nucleotide sequence reads as follows: TGTGCCAGCAGCTTATTACCCTACGAGCAGTACTTC. The resulting protein is CASSLLPYEQYF.